This T cell receptor beta chain came from a study of blood T cell repertoires in COVID-19. Authors' processing steps: The authors estimated nucleated cell counts from reference gene primer amplification. Libraries were prepared by immunoSEQ multiplex PCR; TCRdb keeps only in-frame clonotypes and omits some of them. V, J and clone size were drawn from that table, and D and trimming were deduced from the DNA. Of more than 150,000 clones in the sample, approximately 84% were seen once. This clone was picked up a small number of times. Germline assignment: CDR1 SQVTM and CDR2 ANQGSEA. The CDR3 loop spans 15 amino acids. Trimming took off 2 bases at V and 0 bases at J, with 11 bases between the two ends.

The chain recombines TRBV29-1 with TRBJ1-3; weak D call: TRBD1 (5 bases). Sequenced sample: peripheral blood. The clonotype comes from a woman of 80 years or more with acute or convalescent COVID-19. The DNA for the CDR3 is TGCAGCGTTGAAACAGGCCGCAGCTCTGGAAACACCATATATTTT. Encoded protein: CSVETGRSSGNTIYF.